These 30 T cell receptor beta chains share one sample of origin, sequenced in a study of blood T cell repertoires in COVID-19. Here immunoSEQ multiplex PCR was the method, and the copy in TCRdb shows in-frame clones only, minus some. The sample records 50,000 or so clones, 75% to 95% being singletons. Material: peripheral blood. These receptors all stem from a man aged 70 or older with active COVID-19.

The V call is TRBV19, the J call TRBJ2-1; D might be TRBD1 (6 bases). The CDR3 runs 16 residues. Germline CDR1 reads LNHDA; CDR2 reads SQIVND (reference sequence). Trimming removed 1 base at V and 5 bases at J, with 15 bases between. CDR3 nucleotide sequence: TGTGCCAGTAGTATAGGCCACCTCCAGGGGAACAATGAGCAGTTCTTC. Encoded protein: CASSIGHLQGNNEQFF.

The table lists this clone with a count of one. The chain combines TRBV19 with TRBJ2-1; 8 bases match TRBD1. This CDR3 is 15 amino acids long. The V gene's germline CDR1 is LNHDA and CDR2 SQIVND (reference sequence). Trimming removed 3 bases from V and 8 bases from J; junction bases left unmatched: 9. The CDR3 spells CASSIEGAGGHEQFF. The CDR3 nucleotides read TGTGCCAGTAGTATTGAAGGGGCAGGGGGCCATGAGCAGTTCTTC.

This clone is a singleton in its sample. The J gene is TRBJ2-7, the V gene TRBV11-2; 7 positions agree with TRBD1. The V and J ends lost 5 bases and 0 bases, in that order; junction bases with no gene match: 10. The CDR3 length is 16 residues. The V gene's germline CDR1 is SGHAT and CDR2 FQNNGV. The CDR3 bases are TGTGCCAGCAGCCTAAGGACAGGCCCTTACTCCTACGAGCAGTACTTC. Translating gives CASSLRTGPYSYEQYF.

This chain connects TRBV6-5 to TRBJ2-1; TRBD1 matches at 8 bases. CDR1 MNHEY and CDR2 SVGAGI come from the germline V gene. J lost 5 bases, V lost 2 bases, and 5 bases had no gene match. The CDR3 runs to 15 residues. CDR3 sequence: CASSYEGTGHNEQFF. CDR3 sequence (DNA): TGTGCCAGCAGTTACGAGGGGACAGGACACAATGAGCAGTTCTTC.

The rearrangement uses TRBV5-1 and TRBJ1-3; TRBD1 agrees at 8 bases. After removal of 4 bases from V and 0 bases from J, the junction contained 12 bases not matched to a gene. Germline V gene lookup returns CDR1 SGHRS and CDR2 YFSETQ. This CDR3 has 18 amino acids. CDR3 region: CASSQTWGQESSGNTIYF. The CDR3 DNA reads TGCGCCAGCAGCCAAACTTGGGGACAGGAGAGCTCTGGAAACACCATATATTTT.

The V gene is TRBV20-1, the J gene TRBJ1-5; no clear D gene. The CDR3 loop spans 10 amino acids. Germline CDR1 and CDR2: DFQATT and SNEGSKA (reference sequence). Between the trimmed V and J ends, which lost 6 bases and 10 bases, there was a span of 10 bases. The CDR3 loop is CSARANPQHF. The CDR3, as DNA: TGCAGTGCGAGGGCGAACCCCCAGCATTTT.

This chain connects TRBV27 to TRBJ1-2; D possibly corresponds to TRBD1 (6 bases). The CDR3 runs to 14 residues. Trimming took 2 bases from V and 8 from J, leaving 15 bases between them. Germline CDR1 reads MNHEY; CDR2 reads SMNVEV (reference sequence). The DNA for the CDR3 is TGTGCCAGCAGTTTAGGGGGGGGCTCTAGGGGCTACACCTTC. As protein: CASSLGGGSRGYTF.

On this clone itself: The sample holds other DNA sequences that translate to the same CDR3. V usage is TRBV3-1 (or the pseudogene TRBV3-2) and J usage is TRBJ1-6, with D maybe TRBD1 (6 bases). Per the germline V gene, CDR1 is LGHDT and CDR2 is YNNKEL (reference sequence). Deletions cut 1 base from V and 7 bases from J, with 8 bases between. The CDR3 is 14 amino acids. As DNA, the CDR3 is TGTGCCAGCAGCCAAGGGACAGTCAATTCACCCCTCCACTTT. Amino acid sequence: CASSQGTVNSPLHF.

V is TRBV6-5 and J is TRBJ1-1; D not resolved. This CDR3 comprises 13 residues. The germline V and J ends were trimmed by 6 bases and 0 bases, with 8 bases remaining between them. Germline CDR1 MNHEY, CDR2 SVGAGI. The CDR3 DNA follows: TGTGCCAGCAGCACCAGGATGAACACTGAAGCTTTCTTT. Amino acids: CASSTRMNTEAFF.

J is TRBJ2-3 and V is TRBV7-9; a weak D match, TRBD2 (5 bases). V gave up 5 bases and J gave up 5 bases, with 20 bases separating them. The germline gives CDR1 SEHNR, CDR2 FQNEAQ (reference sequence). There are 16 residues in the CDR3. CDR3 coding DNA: TGTGCCAGCAGCCCCGGACGAGCGGTCACGCGAGATACGCAGTATTTT. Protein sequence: CASSPGRAVTRDTQYF. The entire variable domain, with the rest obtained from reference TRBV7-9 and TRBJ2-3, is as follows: DTGVSQNPRHKITKRGQNVTFRCDPISEHNRLYWYRQTLGQGPEFLTYFQNEAQLEKSRLLSDRFSAERPKGSFSTLEIQRTEQGDSAMYLCASSPGRAVTRDTQYFGPGTRLTVL.

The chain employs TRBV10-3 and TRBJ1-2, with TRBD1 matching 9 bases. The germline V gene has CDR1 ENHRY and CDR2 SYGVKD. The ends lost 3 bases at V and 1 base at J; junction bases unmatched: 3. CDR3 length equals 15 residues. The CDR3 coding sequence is TGTGCCATCAGTGAAGGACAGGGGCGTAACTATGGCTACACCTTC. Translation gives CAISEGQGRNYGYTF.

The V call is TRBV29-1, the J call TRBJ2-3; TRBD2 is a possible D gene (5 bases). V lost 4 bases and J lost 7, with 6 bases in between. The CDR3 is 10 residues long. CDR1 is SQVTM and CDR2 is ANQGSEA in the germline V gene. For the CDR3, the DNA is TGCAGCGTTGCGGACTATACGCAGTATTTT. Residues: CSVADYTQYF.

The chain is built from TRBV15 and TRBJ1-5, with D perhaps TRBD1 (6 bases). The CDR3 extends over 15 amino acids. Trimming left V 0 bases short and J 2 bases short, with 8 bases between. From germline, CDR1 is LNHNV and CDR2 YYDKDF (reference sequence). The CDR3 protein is CATSREQGGNQPQHF. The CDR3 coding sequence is TGTGCCACCAGCAGAGAACAGGGCGGCAATCAGCCCCAGCATTTT. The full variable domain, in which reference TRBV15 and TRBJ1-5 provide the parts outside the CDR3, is DAMVIQNPRYQVTQFGKPVTLSCSQTLNHNVMYWYQQKSSQAPKLLFHYYDKDFNNEADTPDNFQSRRPNTSFCFLDIRSPGLGDTAMYLCATSREQGGNQPQHFGDGTRLSIL.

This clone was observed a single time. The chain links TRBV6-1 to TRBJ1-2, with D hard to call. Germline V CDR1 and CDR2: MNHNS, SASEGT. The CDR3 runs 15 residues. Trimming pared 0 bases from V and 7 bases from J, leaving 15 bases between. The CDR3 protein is CASSEARSSGGGYTF. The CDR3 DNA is TGTGCCAGCAGTGAAGCGCGGAGCAGCGGAGGTGGCTACACCTTC.

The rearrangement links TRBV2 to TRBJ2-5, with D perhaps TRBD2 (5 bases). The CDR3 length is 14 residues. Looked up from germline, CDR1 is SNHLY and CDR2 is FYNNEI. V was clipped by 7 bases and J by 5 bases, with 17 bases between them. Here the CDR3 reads CASNYGGPGETQYF. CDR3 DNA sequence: TGTGCCAGCAACTACGGCGGCCCGGGGGAGACCCAGTACTTC.

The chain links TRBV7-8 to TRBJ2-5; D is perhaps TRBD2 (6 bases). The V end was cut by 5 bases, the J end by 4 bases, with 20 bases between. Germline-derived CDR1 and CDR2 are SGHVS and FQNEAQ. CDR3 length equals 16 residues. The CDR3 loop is CASSRLLGGKPETQYF. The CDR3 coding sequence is TGTGCCAGCAGCCGCCTTCTTGGGGGGAAGCCAGAGACCCAGTACTTC.

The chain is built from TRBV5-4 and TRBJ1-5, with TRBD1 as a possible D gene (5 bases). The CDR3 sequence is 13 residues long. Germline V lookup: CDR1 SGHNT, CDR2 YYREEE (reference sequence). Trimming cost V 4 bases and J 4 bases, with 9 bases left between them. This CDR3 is CASSADRNQPQHF. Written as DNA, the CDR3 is TGTGCCAGCAGCGCTGACAGAAATCAGCCCCAGCATTTT.

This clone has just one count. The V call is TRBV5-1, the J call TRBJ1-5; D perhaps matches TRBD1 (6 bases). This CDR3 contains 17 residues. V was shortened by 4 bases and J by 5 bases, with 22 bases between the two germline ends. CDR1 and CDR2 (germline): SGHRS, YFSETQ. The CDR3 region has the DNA TGCGCCAGCAGCCGAGACGGGGGGCCAGGGAATGATCAGCCCCAGCATTTT. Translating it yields CASSRDGGPGNDQPQHF.

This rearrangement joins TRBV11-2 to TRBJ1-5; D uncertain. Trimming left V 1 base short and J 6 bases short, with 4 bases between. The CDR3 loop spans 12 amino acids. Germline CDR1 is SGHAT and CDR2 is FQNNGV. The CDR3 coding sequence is TGTGCCAGCAGCTTAGGCGGTCAGCCCCAGCATTTT. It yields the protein CASSLGGQPQHF.

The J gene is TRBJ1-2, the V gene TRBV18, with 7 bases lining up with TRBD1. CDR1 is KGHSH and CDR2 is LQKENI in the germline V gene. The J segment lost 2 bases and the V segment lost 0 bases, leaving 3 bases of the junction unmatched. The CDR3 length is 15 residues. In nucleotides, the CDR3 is TGTGCCAGCTCACCACCGTCGACAGGGAACTATGGCTACACCTTC. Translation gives CASSPPSTGNYGYTF.

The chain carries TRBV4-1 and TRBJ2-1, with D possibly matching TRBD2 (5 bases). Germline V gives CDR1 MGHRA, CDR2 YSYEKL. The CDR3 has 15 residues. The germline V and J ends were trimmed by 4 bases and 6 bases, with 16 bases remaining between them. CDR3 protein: CASSLREEALNEQFF. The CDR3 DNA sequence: TGCGCCAGCAGCCTGCGCGAGGAGGCCCTCAATGAGCAGTTCTTC.

CDR3: CASSPAGISGNTIYF. DNA for the CDR3: TGTGCCAGCTCACCCGCAGGGATCTCTGGAAACACCATATATTTT. The chain combines TRBV18 with TRBJ1-3; a possible D gene is TRBD1 (5 bases). The germline V gene has CDR1 KGHSH and CDR2 LQKENI. CDR3 length: 15 amino acids. Deletions cut 3 bases from V and 0 bases from J, with 9 bases between.

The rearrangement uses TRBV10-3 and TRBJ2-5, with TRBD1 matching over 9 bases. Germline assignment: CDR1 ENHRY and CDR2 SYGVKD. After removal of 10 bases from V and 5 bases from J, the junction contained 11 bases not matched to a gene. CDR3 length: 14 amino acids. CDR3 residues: CATYTGTGRETQYF. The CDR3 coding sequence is TGTGCCACCTATACCGGGACAGGGAGGGAGACCCAGTACTTC.

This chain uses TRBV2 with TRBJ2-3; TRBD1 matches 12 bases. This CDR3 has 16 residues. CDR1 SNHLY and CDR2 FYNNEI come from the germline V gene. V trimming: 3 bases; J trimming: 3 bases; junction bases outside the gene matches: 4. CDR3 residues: CASSDGTGGLTDTQYF. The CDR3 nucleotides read TGTGCCAGCAGTGATGGGACAGGGGGCCTAACAGATACGCAGTATTTT.

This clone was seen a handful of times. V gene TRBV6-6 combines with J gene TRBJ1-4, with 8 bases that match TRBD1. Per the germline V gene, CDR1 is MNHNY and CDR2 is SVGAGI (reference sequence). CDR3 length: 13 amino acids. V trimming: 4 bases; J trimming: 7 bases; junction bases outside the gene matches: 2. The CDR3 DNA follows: TGTGCCAGCAGTTTGGACAGGGTTGAAAAACTGTTTTTT. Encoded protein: CASSLDRVEKLFF.

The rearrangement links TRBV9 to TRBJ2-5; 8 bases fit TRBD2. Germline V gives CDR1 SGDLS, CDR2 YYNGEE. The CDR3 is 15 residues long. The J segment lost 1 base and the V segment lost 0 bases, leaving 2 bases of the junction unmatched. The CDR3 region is CASSVAGGIQETQYF. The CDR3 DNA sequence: TGTGCCAGCAGCGTAGCGGGGGGGATCCAAGAGACCCAGTACTTC.

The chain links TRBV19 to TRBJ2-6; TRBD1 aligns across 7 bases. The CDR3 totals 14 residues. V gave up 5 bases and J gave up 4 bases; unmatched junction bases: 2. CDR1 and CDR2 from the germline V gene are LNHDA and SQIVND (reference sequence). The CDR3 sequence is CASSEQGGANVLTF. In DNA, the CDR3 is TGTGCCAGTAGTGAACAGGGGGGGGCCAACGTCCTGACTTTC. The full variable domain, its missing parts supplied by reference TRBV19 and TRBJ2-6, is DGGITQSPKYLFRKEGQNVTLSCEQNLNHDAMYWYRQDPGQGLRLIYYSQIVNDFQKGDIAEGYSVSREKKESFPLTVTSAQKNPTAFYLCASSEQGGANVLTFGAGSRLTVL.

CDR3 DNA sequence: TGCGCCAGCAGCCCGGGACAGGGCAACGAAAAACTGTTTTTT. Translated, it gives CASSPGQGNEKLFF. The chain recombines TRBV4-3 with TRBJ1-4; TRBD1 matches at 9 bases. The CDR3 covers 14 residues. Germline V lookup: CDR1 LGHNA, CDR2 YSLEER. With 4 bases clipped from V and 8 bases from J, the junction kept 5 bases outside the gene matches.

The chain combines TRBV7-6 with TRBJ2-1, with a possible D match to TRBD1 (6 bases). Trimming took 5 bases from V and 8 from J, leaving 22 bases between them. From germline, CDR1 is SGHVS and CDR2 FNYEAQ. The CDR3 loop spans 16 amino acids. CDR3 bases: TGTGCCAGCAGCCAACAACAGGGTTTCTTGGGGGATGAGCAGTTCTTC. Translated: CASSQQQGFLGDEQFF. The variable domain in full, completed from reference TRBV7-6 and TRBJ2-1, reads GAGVSQSPRYKVTKRGQDVALRCDPISGHVSLYWYRQALGQGPEFLTYFNYEAQQDKSGLPNDRFSAERPEGSISTLTIQRTEQRDSAMYRCASSQQQGFLGDEQFFGPGTRLTVL.

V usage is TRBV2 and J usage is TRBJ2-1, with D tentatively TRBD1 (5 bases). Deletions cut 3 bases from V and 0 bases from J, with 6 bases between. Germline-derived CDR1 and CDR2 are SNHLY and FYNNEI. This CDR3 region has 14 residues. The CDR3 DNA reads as TGTGCCAGCAGTGACCAGGGCTCCTACAATGAGCAGTTCTTC. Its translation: CASSDQGSYNEQFF.